This T cell receptor beta chain was observed in a study of technical replicates of blood from four donors. The assay was immunoSEQ multiplex PCR, and TCRdb's table has in-frame clones only and misses some. The sample yields under 90,000 clones, just under 95% seen once. The CDR3 is 18 residues long. Germline-derived CDR1 and CDR2 are SNHLY and FYNNEI. V lost 3 bases and J 4 bases, leaving 22 bases between the germline ends. The sequence was obtained from a human donor in good health. The chain uses TRBV2 and TRBJ2-1, with D possibly matching TRBD2 (5 bases). The sample was T cells isolated from PBMCs. The CDR3, as DNA: TGTGCCAGCAGTGAGGCTTTATTGGGGAGCGCCGATTACAATGAGCAGTTCTTC. Translating it yields CASSEALLGSADYNEQFF.